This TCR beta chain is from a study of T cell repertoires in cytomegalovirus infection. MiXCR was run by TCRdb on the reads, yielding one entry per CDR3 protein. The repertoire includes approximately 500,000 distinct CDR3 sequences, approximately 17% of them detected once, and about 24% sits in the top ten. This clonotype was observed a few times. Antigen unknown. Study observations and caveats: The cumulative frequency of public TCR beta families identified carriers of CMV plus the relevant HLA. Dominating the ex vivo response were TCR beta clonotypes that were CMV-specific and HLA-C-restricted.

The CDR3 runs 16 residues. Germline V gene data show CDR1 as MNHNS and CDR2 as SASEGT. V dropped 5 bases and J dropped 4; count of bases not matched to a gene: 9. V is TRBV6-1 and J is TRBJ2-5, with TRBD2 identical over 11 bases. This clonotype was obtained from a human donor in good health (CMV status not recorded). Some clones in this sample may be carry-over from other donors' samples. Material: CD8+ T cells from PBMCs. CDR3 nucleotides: TGTGCCAGCAGTTATTTAGCGGGGGGGCTAGGAGAGACCCAGTACTTC. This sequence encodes CASSYLAGGLGETQYF.